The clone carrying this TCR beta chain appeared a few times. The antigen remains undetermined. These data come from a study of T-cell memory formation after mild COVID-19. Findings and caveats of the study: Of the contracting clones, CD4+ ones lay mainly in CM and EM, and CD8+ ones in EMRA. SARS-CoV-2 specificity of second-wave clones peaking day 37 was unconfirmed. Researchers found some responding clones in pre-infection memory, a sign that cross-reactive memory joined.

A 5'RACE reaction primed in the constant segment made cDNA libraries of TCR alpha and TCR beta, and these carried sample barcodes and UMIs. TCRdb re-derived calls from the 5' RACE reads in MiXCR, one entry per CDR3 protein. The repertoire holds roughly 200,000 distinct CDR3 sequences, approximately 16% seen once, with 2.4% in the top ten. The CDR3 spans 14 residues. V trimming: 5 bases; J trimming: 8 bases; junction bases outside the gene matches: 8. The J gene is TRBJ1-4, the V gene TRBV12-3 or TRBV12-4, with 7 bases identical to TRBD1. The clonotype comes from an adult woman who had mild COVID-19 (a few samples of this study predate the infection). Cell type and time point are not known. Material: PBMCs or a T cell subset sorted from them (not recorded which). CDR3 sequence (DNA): TGTGCCAGCAGTCTCGGACAGGCAGGAGAAAAACTGTTTTTT. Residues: CASSLGQAGEKLFF.